The 10 T cell receptor beta chains below were found in one sample sequenced in a study of beta chain features in type 1 diabetes. All of the isolated RNA was reverse transcribed, so expressed TCRB transcripts were sequenced. Sequencing used immunoSEQ multiplex PCR; TCRdb keeps in-frame clones, though not all of them. The table lists more than 150,000 clones, about 9.8% of them singletons. The source material was central memory CD4+ T cells from blood. These receptor sequences come from a woman between 18 and 29 years old in good health.

The table lists this clone with many counts. The chain carries TRBV13 and TRBJ2-4; D gene ambiguous. From germline, CDR1 is PRHDT and CDR2 FYEKMQ (reference sequence). The CDR3 runs to 13 residues. V shed 4 bases and J shed 3 bases, with 7 bases lying between them. This chain's CDR3 is CASSYVGKNIQYF. CDR3 coding DNA: TGTGCCAGCAGCTACGTCGGCAAAAACATTCAGTACTTC.

This clone was seen more than once but under ten times. At the DNA level, this CDR3 is encoded by other sequences in the same sample as well. The chain couples TRBV7-9 to TRBJ1-5, with D possibly being TRBD1 (6 bases). Trimming removed 5 bases at V and 4 bases at J, with 9 bases between. The germline V gene has CDR1 SEHNR and CDR2 FQNEAQ (reference sequence). This CDR3 spans 13 amino acids. This chain's CDR3 is CASSLQGNQPQHF. CDR3 in DNA: TGTGCCAGCAGCCTTCAGGGGAATCAGCCCCAGCATTTT.

The chain carries TRBV30 and TRBJ1-2; 7 bases are a match to TRBD1. The CDR3 is 14 residues long. Per the germline V gene, CDR1 is GTSNPN and CDR2 is SVGIG (reference sequence). V shed 2 bases and J 4 bases; nucleotides not matched to a gene: 7. This chain's CDR3 is CAWSTAGGLYGYTF. CDR3 DNA sequence: TGTGCCTGGAGTACGGCAGGGGGACTCTATGGCTACACCTTC.

V and J are TRBV2 and TRBJ2-5; 7 bases fit TRBD2. Trimming at V came to 6 bases and at J to 3 bases, leaving 1 base not matched to a gene. The CDR3 loop spans 12 amino acids. The germline CDR1 and CDR2 sequences are SNHLY and FYNNEI. This chain's CDR3 is CASRGGEETQYF. In nucleotides, the CDR3 is TGTGCCAGCAGGGGAGGGGAAGAGACCCAGTACTTC.

A few counts support this clone. This sequence joins TRBV6-6 and TRBJ1-2; D not resolved. This CDR3 spans 10 amino acids. Germline V lookup: CDR1 MNHNY, CDR2 SVGAGI (reference sequence). The CDR3, as DNA: TGTGCTGCCGGGGATAGTGGCTACACCTTC. It specifies CAAGDSGYTF.

The V call is TRBV19, the J call TRBJ2-3; 7 nucleotides line up with TRBD2. The CDR3 length is 14 residues. V dropped 7 bases and J dropped 2; count of bases not matched to a gene: 6. Per germline, CDR1 LNHDA and CDR2 SQIVND (reference sequence). CDR3 in DNA: TGTGCCAGTAATCCGGGAGGCTCCACAGATACGCAGTATTTT. Translating it yields CASNPGGSTDTQYF.

This chain links TRBV4-1 with TRBJ1-4; a weak D match, TRBD1 (5 bases). V shed 0 bases and J shed 8 bases, with 10 bases lying between them. Germline V gives CDR1 MGHRA, CDR2 YSYEKL. The CDR3 is 14 amino acids. The CDR3 loop reads CASSQDPRTEKLFF. Here the CDR3 DNA reads TGCGCCAGCAGCCAAGATCCTCGGACAGAAAAACTGTTTTTT.

This CDR3 is CASSLGQEREQFF. The DNA of the CDR3 is TGTGCCAGCAGCTTGGGGCAGGAAAGGGAGCAGTTCTTC. The genes are TRBV5-6 and TRBJ2-1; D remains ambiguous. The CDR3 contains 13 residues. CDR1 is SGHDT, CDR2 YYEEEE, per germline. V dropped 0 bases and J dropped 10 bases, with 11 bases sitting between them.

This clone was seen more than once but under ten times. The chain employs TRBV2 and TRBJ2-5; D perhaps matches TRBD2 (6 bases). Trimming left V 6 bases short and J 5 bases short, with 19 bases between. Germline-derived CDR1 and CDR2 are SNHLY and FYNNEI. This CDR3 contains 15 residues. The CDR3 nucleotides are TGTGCCAGCAGCCCAAGCACATCGGAGGGGGAGACCCAGTACTTC. It translates to CASSPSTSEGETQYF. The full variable domain, rest sourced from reference TRBV2 and TRBJ2-5, is EPEVTQTPSHQVTQMGQEVILRCVPISNHLYFYWYRQILGQKVEFLVSFYNNEISEKSEIFDDQFSVERPDGSNFTLKIRSTKLEDSAMYFCASSPSTSEGETQYFGPGTRLLVL.

This clone has more than one count but fewer than ten. It is likely a read error: a sequence one base away is far more abundant. In the same sample, other DNA sequences code for this CDR3. This chain links TRBV5-4 with TRBJ2-3, with 12 bases lining up with TRBD2. Germline CDR1 is SGHNT and CDR2 is YYREEE (reference sequence). The CDR3 contains 16 residues. V was pared by 4 bases and J by 4 bases, with 7 bases of the junction left unmatched. CDR3 sequence reads: CASSQDLAGGPDTQYF. DNA of the CDR3: TGTGCCAGCAGCCAAGATCTAGCGGGGGGGCCAGATACGCAGTATTTT.